This entry lists 24 T cell receptor beta chains sequenced from one sample in a study of blood T cell repertoires in COVID-19. TCRdb keeps only in-frame clones here, not all; method: immunoSEQ multiplex PCR. The data contain 350,000 to 550,000 clones, roughly 87% of them singletons. The sample taken for sequencing was PBMCs or T cells enriched from blood (not recorded which). Receptors originate from a woman aged 18-30 years with acute COVID-19.

The chain is built from TRBV5-4 and TRBJ2-7; 8 nucleotides align to TRBD2. The CDR3 extends over 14 amino acids. Germline V gene sequence: CDR1 SGHNT, CDR2 YYREEE (reference sequence). With 2 bases clipped from V and 3 bases from J, the junction kept 4 bases outside the gene matches. CDR3: CASSFSGGNYEQYF. In DNA form, the CDR3 reads TGTGCCAGCAGCTTCAGCGGGGGCAACTACGAGCAGTACTTC.

The chain has TRBV7-9 and TRBJ1-1; the D gene is possibly TRBD1 (6 bases). The CDR3 spans 14 residues. Germline V gives CDR1 SEHNR, CDR2 FQNEAQ (reference sequence). V was shortened by 5 bases and J by 0 bases, with 10 bases between the two germline ends. As DNA, the CDR3 is TGTGCCAGCAGCCGACAGGCCCTGAACACTGAAGCTTTCTTT. It specifies CASSRQALNTEAFF.

The V and J genes are TRBV4-1 and TRBJ2-1, with 11 nucleotides matching TRBD2. CDR1 and CDR2 from the germline V gene are MGHRA and YSYEKL. V lost 0 bases to trimming and J lost 6 bases; unmatched junction nucleotides: 7. The CDR3 spans 17 residues. DNA of the CDR3: TGCGCCAGCAGCCAAGACCATAGACTAGCGGGGACCAATGAGCAGTTCTTC. It is translated as CASSQDHRLAGTNEQFF.

This clone was observed a single time. The chain couples TRBV18 to TRBJ2-3; TRBD1 matches at 7 bases. Germline-derived CDR1 and CDR2 are KGHSH and LQKENI. The CDR3 length is 14 residues. V gave up 6 bases and J gave up 0 bases; unmatched junction bases: 3. CDR3 DNA: TGTGCCAGCTCCGGACAGGTTAGCACAGATACGCAGTATTTT. As protein: CASSGQVSTDTQYF.

V usage is TRBV27 and J usage is TRBJ2-1, with D perhaps TRBD1 (6 bases). Germline CDR1 MNHEY, CDR2 SMNVEV (reference sequence). The CDR3 spans 15 residues. The ends were cut back, 5 bases at V and 0 bases at J, with 11 bases in the middle. Here the CDR3 reads CASSLQGSSYNEQFF. In DNA form, the CDR3 reads TGTGCCAGCAGTCTACAGGGTAGCTCCTACAATGAGCAGTTCTTC.

CDR3 coding DNA: TGTGCCAGCAGCCGACTAGCGGGGGGGCGAGAGACCCAGTACTTC. Its protein is CASSRLAGGRETQYF. This chain connects TRBV9 to TRBJ2-5, with 14 bases lining up with TRBD2. The CDR3 is 15 residues long. Germline V gene sequence: CDR1 SGDLS, CDR2 YYNGEE. V lost 4 bases, J lost 4 bases, and 3 bases stayed unmatched.

The count of this clone is one. The genes are TRBV15 and TRBJ2-7; 7 nucleotides agree with TRBD1. The CDR3 covers 15 residues. Germline-derived CDR1 and CDR2 are LNHNV and YYDKDF (reference sequence). The V gene end was trimmed by 4 bases and the J gene end by 0 bases; junction bases not matched to a gene: 6. The CDR3 DNA sequence: TGTGCCACCAGCACCGACAGGGCCCGCTCCTACGAGCAGTACTTC. It is translated as CATSTDRARSYEQYF.

The chain carries TRBV11-2 and TRBJ2-1; 7 bases match TRBD2. J lost 2 bases, V lost 5 bases, and 9 bases had no gene match. The CDR3 sequence is 16 residues long. Germline assignment: CDR1 SGHAT and CDR2 FQNNGV. The CDR3 is CASSGRRTRAYNEQFF. CDR3 bases: TGTGCCAGCAGCGGGAGGCGGACTAGGGCCTACAATGAGCAGTTCTTC.

The V call is TRBV6-4, the J call TRBJ2-1; D is ambiguous. Germline V CDR1 and CDR2: MRHNA, SNTAGT. The ends were cut back, 5 bases at V and 5 bases at J, with 10 bases in the middle. The CDR3 is 13 amino acids. CDR3 nucleotides: TGTGCCAGCAGTCCGGCAGACAACAATGAGCAGTTCTTC. Translating it yields CASSPADNNEQFF.

V and J are TRBV6-5 and TRBJ1-5, with 10 bases matching TRBD1. After removal of 0 bases from V and 5 bases from J, the junction contained 1 base not matched to a gene. The germline V gene encodes CDR1 MNHEY and CDR2 SVGAGI. This CDR3 has 15 amino acids. This CDR3 is CASSYSGTGDQPQHF. CDR3 DNA: TGTGCCAGCAGTTACTCGGGGACAGGGGATCAGCCCCAGCATTTT.

V gene TRBV3-1 (or the pseudogene TRBV3-2) combines with J gene TRBJ1-2; D unclear. The CDR3 length is 15 residues. V was pared by 3 bases and J by 6 bases, with 17 bases between. Germline values: CDR1 LGHDT, CDR2 YNNKEL (reference sequence). The CDR3 region has the DNA TGTGCCAGCAGCCACCTAGACCGAGGGATTAATGGCTACACCTTC. Translation: CASSHLDRGINGYTF.

This clone has just one count. The chain uses TRBV10-1 and TRBJ2-3, with D maybe TRBD1 (5 bases). V was clipped by 0 bases and J by 4 bases, with 14 bases between them. CDR3 size: 16 residues. CDR1 and CDR2 (germline): WNHNN, SYGVQD (reference sequence). CDR3 bases: TGCGCCAGCAGTGAGTCGATTATCCCGACAGCAGATACGCAGTATTTT. Its protein is CASSESIIPTADTQYF.

The chain joins TRBV10-3 to TRBJ2-5; 7 bases agree with TRBD2. With V trimmed by 4 bases and J by 2 bases, 4 bases remained unmatched. Germline V gene data show CDR1 as ENHRY and CDR2 as SYGVKD. CDR3 size: 14 residues. Written as DNA, the CDR3 is TGTGCCATCAGTGTCGGGGGGTCACAAGAGACCCAGTACTTC. This gives the protein CAISVGGSQETQYF.

This chain connects TRBV28 to TRBJ1-5; D unclear. The germline gives CDR1 MDHEN, CDR2 SYDVKM. The CDR3 is made up of 15 amino acids. V shed 5 bases and J shed 4 bases, with 15 bases lying between them. CDR3 nucleotide sequence: TGTGCCAGCAGTAAAGCTGGACGGGATAATCAGCCCCAGCATTTT. It yields the protein CASSKAGRDNQPQHF. Together with reference TRBV28 and TRBJ1-5, the CDR3 gives the full variable domain: DVKVTQSSRYLVKRTGEKVFLECVQDMDHENMFWYRQDPGLGLRLIYFSYDVKMKEKGDIPEGYSVSREKKERFSLILESASTNQTSMYLCASSKAGRDNQPQHFGDGTRLSIL.

This clone was counted a single time. The rearrangement joins TRBV5-1 to TRBJ1-1; D not certain. Trimming removed 3 bases at V and 6 bases at J, with 12 bases between. The CDR3 spans 13 residues. CDR1 is SGHRS and CDR2 is YFSETQ in the germline V gene. CDR3 protein: CASSSPMEAEAFF. CDR3 coding DNA: TGCGCCAGCAGCTCTCCCATGGAGGCTGAAGCTTTCTTT.

This chain joins TRBV30 and TRBJ2-2; tentatively, D is TRBD1 (6 bases). CDR1 and CDR2 from the germline V gene are GTSNPN and SVGIG (reference sequence). V lost 5 bases to trimming and J lost 0 bases, with 13 bases between them. The CDR3 spans 15 residues. Written as DNA, the CDR3 is TGTGCCTGGTATCGGACAGAGCCGAACACCGGGGAGCTGTTTTTT. Its translation: CAWYRTEPNTGELFF.

The genes are TRBV4-1 and TRBJ2-1; D ambiguous. V lost 4 bases, J lost 8 bases, and 9 bases lay in between. From germline, CDR1 is MGHRA and CDR2 YSYEKL. The CDR3 runs to 12 residues. The CDR3 loop reads CASSPVRDEQFF. CDR3 DNA sequence: TGCGCCAGCAGCCCTGTTCGGGATGAGCAGTTCTTC.

This clone was recorded once. Other DNA sequences in the sample encode the same CDR3. This chain joins TRBV7-2 and TRBJ2-5, with 10 bases matching TRBD1. Trimming cost V 3 bases and J 3 bases; bases outside gene matches: 1. This CDR3 has 14 amino acids. From germline, CDR1 is SGHTA and CDR2 FQGNSA. CDR3 coding DNA: TGTGCCAGCAGCTTGGGACAGGGGAAAGAGACCCAGTACTTC. Residues: CASSLGQGKETQYF.

This sequence joins TRBV19 and TRBJ1-4; D remains ambiguous. The CDR3 consists of 15 residues. Germline CDR1 LNHDA, CDR2 SQIVND (reference sequence). The V end lost 5 bases, the J end lost 0 bases, and 10 bases lay between the germline ends. CDR3 sequence: CASSVRHATNEKLFF. DNA of the CDR3: TGTGCCAGTAGTGTTAGACACGCAACTAATGAAAAACTGTTTTTT. Variable domain in full (rest from reference TRBV19 and TRBJ1-4): DGGITQSPKYLFRKEGQNVTLSCEQNLNHDAMYWYRQDPGQGLRLIYYSQIVNDFQKGDIAEGYSVSREKKESFPLTVTSAQKNPTAFYLCASSVRHATNEKLFFGSGTQLSVL.

The gene calls are TRBV5-1 and TRBJ2-7; no firm D call. The CDR3 totals 13 residues. Trimming pared 4 bases from V and 0 bases from J, leaving 8 bases between. Germline V gives CDR1 SGHRS, CDR2 YFSETQ. CDR3 in amino acids: CASSSDGSYEQYF. The CDR3 bases are TGCGCCAGCAGCAGCGACGGCTCCTACGAGCAGTACTTC.

The sample holds one count of this clone. The chain joins TRBV6-5 to TRBJ1-1, with 9 bases fitting TRBD1. The V and J ends lost 6 bases and 4 bases, in that order; junction bases with no gene match: 3. Germline CDR1 is MNHEY and CDR2 is SVGAGI. This CDR3 comprises 13 residues. Here the CDR3 reads CASRRQGGTEAFF. CDR3 nucleotide sequence: TGTGCCAGCAGGAGACAGGGGGGCACTGAAGCTTTCTTT.

This chain links TRBV5-1 with TRBJ2-1; TRBD2 might be the D (6 bases). The CDR3 spans 15 residues. CDR1 is SGHRS, CDR2 YFSETQ, per germline. Between the trimmed V and J ends, which lost 4 bases and 2 bases, there was a span of 13 bases. The CDR3 protein is CASSPERVAYNEQFF. The CDR3 bases are TGCGCCAGCAGCCCGGAGCGGGTCGCCTACAATGAGCAGTTCTTC.

The J gene is TRBJ1-5, the V gene TRBV15; 8 bases map to TRBD1. This CDR3 contains 17 residues. With V trimmed by 3 bases and J by 0 bases, 7 bases remained unmatched. CDR1 and CDR2 from the germline V gene are LNHNV and YYDKDF (reference sequence). CDR3 sequence: CATSRTGDSYSNQPQHF. The CDR3 DNA reads TGTGCCACCAGCAGGACAGGGGACAGCTATAGCAATCAGCCCCAGCATTTT.

The genes are TRBV7-9 and TRBJ1-2; TRBD1 aligns across 9 bases. Germline V lookup: CDR1 SEHNR, CDR2 FQNEAQ (reference sequence). This CDR3 has 16 amino acids. Losses at the gene ends were 0 bases for V and 8 bases for J; bases not matched to a gene: 10. The CDR3 DNA reads TGTGCCAGCAGCTTAGCTGAGGGACAGGGAAATGGAGGCTACACCTTC. It specifies CASSLAEGQGNGGYTF. The whole variable domain, filled in from reference TRBV7-9 and TRBJ1-2, reads DTGVSQNPRHKITKRGQNVTFRCDPISEHNRLYWYRQTLGQGPEFLTYFQNEAQLEKSRLLSDRFSAERPKGSFSTLEIQRTEQGDSAMYLCASSLAEGQGNGGYTFGSGTRLTVV.